The source of this T cell receptor beta chain is a study of T-cell reconstitution after alpha-beta-depleted transplantation in children. The CDR3 consists of 17 residues. CDR1 and CDR2 from the germline V gene are SGDLS and YYNGEE. Trimming cost V 3 bases and J 6 bases; bases outside gene matches: 12. Unique molecular identifiers were used to barcode this TCRbeta library. Via MiXCR, TCRdb re-called the PCR reads, giving one row per CDR3 protein. This sample has hundreds of thousands of distinct CDR3 sequences, with 16% found just once. The TCR comes from a human donor who donated a stem cell graft to a child with acute myeloid leukemia. The sample consisted of PBMCs from the stem cell graft donor, taken from the stem cell graft. This sequence joins TRBV9 and TRBJ2-3, with 11 bases aligning to TRBD2. The CDR3 nucleotides read TGTGCCAGCAGCGAAACTTCGTCAACTAGCGGGGGTGATACGCAGTATTTT. Translating it yields CASSETSSTSGGDTQYF.